Listed below are T cell receptor beta chains from one sample, sequenced in a study of immune characterization of retroperitoneal liposarcoma. TCRdb fed the PCR reads into MiXCR, producing one record per CDR3 protein. The sample lists approximately 11,000 distinct CDR3 sequences, roughly 28% occurring once. Input material: tumor tissue. Receptor source: a female donor with retroperitoneal liposarcoma. CDR3s include the opening cysteine and the closing phenylalanine or tryptophan. A D gene is named only where the DNA matches it firmly. Only some rows state a clone size, as once, few, many or a class for expanded clones.

>TRBJ2-5|TRBD2|TRBV6-1|medium-sized
TGTGCCAGCAGTGAAGTTTATACTAGCGGGAGTGTAGAGACCCAGTACTTC
CASSEVYTSGSVETQYF
>TRBJ2-7|TRBD1|TRBV6-1|few
TGTGCCAGCAGCAGGGCCGGGACAGGGGGGTTAAATGAGCAGTACTTC
CASSRAGTGGLNEQYF
>TRBJ1-5|-|TRBV7-2|many
TGTGCCAGCAGCTTAGGCCCAGGATCTGGGGTCCGGCCCCAGCATTTT
CASSLGPGSGVRPQHF
>TRBJ2-7|TRBD2|TRBV6-1|medium-sized
TGTGCCAGCAGTAGCGGGAACGAGCAGTACTTC
CASSSGNEQYF
>TRBJ2-1|-|TRBV27|-
TGTGCCAGCAGCAACAGGGGAGGAGAGCAGTTCTTC
CASSNRGGEQFF
>TRBJ2-7|TRBD2|TRBV7-7|-
TGTGCCAGCAGCAAGGGACTATCCTACAATGAGCAGTACTTC
CASSKGLSYNEQYF
>TRBJ2-7|TRBD2|TRBV6-5|once
TGTGCCAGCAGTTACTCACTAGCGGGAGCCTACGAGCAGTACTTC
CASSYSLAGAYEQYF
>TRBJ2-2|-|TRBV6-1|few
TGTGCCAGCAGTCCATCCGGGACTGACTTAAACACCGGGGAGCTGTTTTTT
CASSPSGTDLNTGELFF
>TRBJ1-1|-|TRBV4-1|-
TGCGCCAGCAGCCAAGAACAAGGGAACACTGAAGCTTTCTTT
CASSQEQGNTEAFF
>TRBJ1-2|-|TRBV7-3|few
TGTGCCAGCAGCTTAATCGGGGCCTATGGCTACACCTTC
CASSLIGAYGYTF
>TRBJ2-5|-|TRBV7-2|-
TGTGCCAGCAGCTTAGCTATTCAACAAGAGACCCAGTACTTC
CASSLAIQQETQYF
>TRBJ2-1|-|TRBV25-1|medium-sized
TGTGCCAGCAGTGATCCTAGGGGGGCCGGAGAGACCCAGTTCTTC
CASSDPRGAGETQFF
>TRBJ2-1|-|TRBV11-3|few
TGTGCCAGCAGCTTAGATCTGGGACAAAGCTACAATGAGCAGTTCTTC
CASSLDLGQSYNEQFF
>TRBJ1-3|TRBD1|TRBV6-8|-
TGTGCCAGCAGTGTCGGATTCGGGACAGAAGTTTTCTCTGGAAACACCATATATTTT
CASSVGFGTEVFSGNTIYF
>TRBJ2-3|-|TRBV6-6|medium-sized
TGTGCCAGCAGTTACGACTCGGTTGGGGCCACAGATACGCAGTATTTT
CASSYDSVGATDTQYF
>TRBJ2-3|-|TRBV6-1|many
TGTGCCAGCAGTGGACAGTGGCGGGGGCCTCACACAGATACGCAGTATTTT
CASSGQWRGPHTDTQYF
>TRBJ1-6|TRBD1|TRBV7-8|few
TGTGCCAGCAGCTTAGCCGGGACAGGGGCGGCCTCACCCCTCCACTTT
CASSLAGTGAASPLHF
>TRBJ2-7|-|TRBV7-2|-
TGTGCCAGCAGCTCCAGAACATTCGTCTACGAGCAGTACTTC
CASSSRTFVYEQYF
>TRBJ2-1|-|TRBV7-9|-
TGTGCCAGCAGCTTAGGGAGGGGTGAGCAGTTCTTC
CASSLGRGEQFF
>TRBJ2-7|-|TRBV7-6|-
TGTGCCAGCAGCTTAGAGGTAGGGAACTCCTACGAGCAGTACTTC
CASSLEVGNSYEQYF
>TRBJ2-1|TRBD2|TRBV6-4|few
TGTGCCAGCAGTGACTCGGCGGGAGAGTACTACAATGAGCAGTTCTTC
CASSDSAGEYYNEQFF
>TRBJ2-2|-|TRBV6-1|-
TGTGCCAGCAACGAGGGGGGGCACCTGAACACCGGGGAGCTGTTTTTT
CASNEGGHLNTGELFF
>TRBJ2-6|-|TRBV6-1|-
TGTGCCAGCGTGTGGTTCGGGGCTGGGGCCAACGTCCTGACTTTC
CASVWFGAGANVLTF